Sequencing of this T cell receptor beta chain was carried out in a study of response to subunit inactivated influenza vaccine. The ends lost 6 bases at V and 3 bases at J; junction bases unmatched: 7. This CDR3 region has 15 residues. The germline CDR1 and CDR2 sequences are MNHNS and SASEGT. MiXCR, run by TCRdb on the RT-PCR reads, gives a single entry per CDR3 protein. The top ten hold approximately 7.6% of the sample, which has roughly 630,000 distinct CDR3 sequences, approximately 14% seen once. General observations from the study: Authors suggested seasonal influenza vaccinations each recruit few new T cells.

This clonotype was recorded a few times. The antigen is unknown. V usage is TRBV6-1 and J usage is TRBJ2-2; 7 positions agree with TRBD1. This specimen consisted of PBMCs from blood, obtained 14 to 15 days before vaccination. The clonotype comes from a man over 45 who received an inactivated influenza vaccine. CDR3 sequence: CASRPRGLDTGELFF. CDR3 nucleotides: TGTGCCAGCAGGCCTAGGGGGCTGGACACCGGGGAGCTGTTTTTT.